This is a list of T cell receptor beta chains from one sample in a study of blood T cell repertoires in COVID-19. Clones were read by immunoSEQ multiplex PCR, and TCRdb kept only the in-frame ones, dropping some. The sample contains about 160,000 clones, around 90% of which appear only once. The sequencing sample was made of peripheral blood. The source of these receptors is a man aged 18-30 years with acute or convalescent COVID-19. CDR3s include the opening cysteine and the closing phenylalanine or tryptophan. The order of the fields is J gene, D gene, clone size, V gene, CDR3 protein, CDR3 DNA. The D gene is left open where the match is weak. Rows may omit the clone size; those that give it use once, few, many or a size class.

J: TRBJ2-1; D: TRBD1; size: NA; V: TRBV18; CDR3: CASSPLGTGVYEQFF; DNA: TGTGCCAGCTCACCTCTCGGGACAGGGGTATATGAGCAGTTCTTC
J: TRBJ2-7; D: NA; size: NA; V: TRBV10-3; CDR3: CATLNATGTKGYEQYF; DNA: TGTGCCACCCTAAATGCCACCGGGACAAAAGGTTACGAGCAGTACTTC
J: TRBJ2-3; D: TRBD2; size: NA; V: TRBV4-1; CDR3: CASSQVGLGSDTQYF; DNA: TGCGCCAGCAGCCAAGTGGGACTAGGGTCAGATACGCAGTATTTT
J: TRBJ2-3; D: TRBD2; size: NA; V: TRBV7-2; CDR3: CASSSLAGGTQYF; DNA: TGTGCCAGCAGCTCCTTAGCGGGGGGGACGCAGTATTTT
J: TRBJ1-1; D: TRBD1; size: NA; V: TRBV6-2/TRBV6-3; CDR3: CASSLQGTMNTEAFF; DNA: TGTGCCAGCAGTTTACAGGGGACCATGAACACTGAAGCTTTCTTT
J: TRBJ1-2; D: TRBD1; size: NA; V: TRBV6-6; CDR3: CASSSRQGANYGYTF; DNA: TGTGCCAGCAGTTCTCGACAGGGGGCTAACTATGGCTACACCTTC
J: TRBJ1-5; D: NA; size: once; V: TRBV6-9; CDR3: CASSLRVGSNQPQHF; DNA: TGTGCCAGCAGTTTGAGGGTAGGGAGCAATCAGCCCCAGCATTTT
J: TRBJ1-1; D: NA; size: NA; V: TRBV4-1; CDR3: CASAPAGFTEAFF; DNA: TGCGCCAGCGCCCCCGCAGGGTTCACTGAAGCTTTCTTT
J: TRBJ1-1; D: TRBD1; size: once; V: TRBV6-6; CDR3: CASSISRQGTEAFF; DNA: TGTGCCAGCAGTATCTCCCGACAGGGCACTGAAGCTTTCTTT
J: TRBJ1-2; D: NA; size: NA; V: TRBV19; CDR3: CASSIGQLLANYTF; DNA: TGTGCCAGTAGTATAGGACAGCTACTAGCTAACTACACCTTC
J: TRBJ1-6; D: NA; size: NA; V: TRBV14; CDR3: CASRESYNSPLHF; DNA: TGTGCCAGCCGGGAGTCCTATAATTCACCCCTCCACTTT
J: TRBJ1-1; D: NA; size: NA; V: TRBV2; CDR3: CASSATANTEAFF; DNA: TGTGCCAGCAGTGCCACAGCGAACACTGAAGCTTTCTTT
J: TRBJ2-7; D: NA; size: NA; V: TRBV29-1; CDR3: CSVVRGGSYEQYF; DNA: TGCAGCGTTGTAAGAGGCGGATCCTACGAGCAGTACTTC
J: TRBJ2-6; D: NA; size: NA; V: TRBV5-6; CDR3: CASSPEEGRPSGANVLTF; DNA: TGTGCCAGCAGCCCCGAGGAGGGGCGGCCTTCCGGGGCCAACGTCCTGACTTTC
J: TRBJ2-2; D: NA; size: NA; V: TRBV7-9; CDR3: CASSLVYDRGELFF; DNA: TGTGCCAGCAGCTTAGTCTACGACAGGGGGGAGCTGTTTTTT
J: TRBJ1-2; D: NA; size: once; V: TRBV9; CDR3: CASSVDSSWQANYGYTF; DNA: TGTGCCAGCAGCGTAGATTCGTCTTGGCAGGCGAACTATGGCTACACCTTC
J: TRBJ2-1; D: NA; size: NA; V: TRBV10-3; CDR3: CAYKKDSNEQFF; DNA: TGTGCCTATAAAAAGGACAGCAATGAGCAGTTCTTC
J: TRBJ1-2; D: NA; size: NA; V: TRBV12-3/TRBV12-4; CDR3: CASRQTKYGYTF; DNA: TGTGCCAGCAGACAGACAAAATATGGCTACACCTTC
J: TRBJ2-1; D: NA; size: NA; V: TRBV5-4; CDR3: CASSLSQSYNEQFF; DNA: TGTGCCAGCAGCTTATCTCAGTCCTACAATGAGCAGTTCTTC
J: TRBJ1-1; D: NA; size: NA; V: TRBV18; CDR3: CASSPYSGRLNTEAFF; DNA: TGTGCCAGCTCACCATACTCGGGAAGATTGAACACTGAAGCTTTCTTT
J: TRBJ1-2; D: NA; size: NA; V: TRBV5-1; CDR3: CASSRTQGSLNYGYTF; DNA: TGCGCCAGCAGCAGGACCCAGGGATCTCTTAACTATGGCTACACCTTC
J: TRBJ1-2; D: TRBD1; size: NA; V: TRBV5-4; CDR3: CASSRFQQGARYGYTF; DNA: TGTGCCAGCAGCCGGTTCCAACAGGGGGCGCGCTATGGCTACACCTTC
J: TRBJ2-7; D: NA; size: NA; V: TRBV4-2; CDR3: CASSQSQGGGLYEQYF; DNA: TGTGCCAGCAGCCAAAGCCAAGGGGGGGGACTATACGAGCAGTACTTC
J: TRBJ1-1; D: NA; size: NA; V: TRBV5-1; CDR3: CASSLVGAPNTEAFF; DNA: TGCGCCAGCAGCTTGGTTGGGGCACCGAACACTGAAGCTTTCTTT
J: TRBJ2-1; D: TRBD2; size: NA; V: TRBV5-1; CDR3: CASSRTSGSGYNEQFF; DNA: TGCGCCAGCAGCCGGACTAGCGGCAGTGGGTACAATGAGCAGTTCTTC
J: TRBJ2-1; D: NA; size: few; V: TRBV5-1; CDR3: CASSPGTNRGGEFF; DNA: TGCGCCAGCAGCCCCGGGACTAACCGAGGGGGGGAGTTCTTC
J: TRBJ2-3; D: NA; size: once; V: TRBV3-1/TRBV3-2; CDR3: CASSQGRGGDTQYF; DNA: TGTGCCAGCAGCCAAGGGCGGGGAGGAGATACGCAGTATTTT
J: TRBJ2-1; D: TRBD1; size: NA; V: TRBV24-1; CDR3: CATSDARQGRQFF; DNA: TGTGCCACCAGTGATGCACGACAGGGTAGGCAGTTCTTC
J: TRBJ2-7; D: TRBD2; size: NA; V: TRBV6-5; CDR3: CASSYEPGLGIYEQYF; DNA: TGTGCCAGCAGTTACGAACCGGGACTAGGAATCTACGAGCAGTACTTC
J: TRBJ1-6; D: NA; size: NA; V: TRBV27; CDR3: CASSGGSSPLHF; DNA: TGTGCCAGCAGTGGGGGCAGTTCACCCCTCCACTTT
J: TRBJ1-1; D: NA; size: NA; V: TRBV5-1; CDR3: CASSAATANTEAFF; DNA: TGCGCCAGCAGCGCGGCGACAGCTAACACTGAAGCTTTCTTT
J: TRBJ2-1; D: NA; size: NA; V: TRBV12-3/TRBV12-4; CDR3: CASSRSYYNEQFF; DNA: TGTGCCAGCAGTCGGTCCTACTACAATGAGCAGTTCTTC
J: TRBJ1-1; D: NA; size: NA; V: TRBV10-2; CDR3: CASSEGAAYTEAFF; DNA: TGCGCCAGCAGTGAGGGGGCTGCGTACACTGAAGCTTTCTTT
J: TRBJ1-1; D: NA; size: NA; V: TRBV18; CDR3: CASSQGITMNTEAFF; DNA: TGTGCCAGCTCACAGGGGATAACTATGAACACTGAAGCTTTCTTT
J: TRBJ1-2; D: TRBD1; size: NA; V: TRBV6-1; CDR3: CASSEAGQGYGYTF; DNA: TGTGCCAGCAGTGAAGCGGGACAGGGCTATGGCTACACCTTC
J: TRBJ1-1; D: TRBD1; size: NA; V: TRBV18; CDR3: CASSVTGTVNTEAFF; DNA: TGTGCCAGCTCAGTAACCGGGACAGTGAACACTGAAGCTTTCTTT
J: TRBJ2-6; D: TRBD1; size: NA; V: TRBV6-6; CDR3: CASGGTGASGANVLTF; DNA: TGTGCCAGCGGCGGGACAGGGGCTTCTGGGGCCAACGTCCTGACTTTC
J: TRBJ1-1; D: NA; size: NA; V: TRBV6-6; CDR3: CASSDGQNTEAFF; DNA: TGTGCCAGCAGCGACGGACAGAACACTGAAGCTTTCTTT
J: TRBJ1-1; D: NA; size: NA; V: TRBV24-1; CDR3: CATRGGLDTEAFF; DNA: TGTGCCACCAGGGGAGGGCTCGACACTGAAGCTTTCTTT
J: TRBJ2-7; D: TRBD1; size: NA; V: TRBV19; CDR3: CASSQRDRAGEQYF; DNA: TGTGCCAGTAGCCAGAGGGACAGGGCAGGGGAGCAGTACTTC
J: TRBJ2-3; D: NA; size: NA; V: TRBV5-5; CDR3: CASHLVPRGGSDTQYF; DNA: TGTGCCAGCCACTTAGTTCCGCGGGGAGGTTCAGATACGCAGTATTTT
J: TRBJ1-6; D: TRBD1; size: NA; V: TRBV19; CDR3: CASSIVRQGNSPLHF; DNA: TGTGCCAGTAGTATTGTGAGACAGGGGAATTCACCCCTCCACTTT
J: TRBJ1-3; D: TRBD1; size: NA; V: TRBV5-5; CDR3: CASSPNAGGRFSGNTIYF; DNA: TGTGCCAGCTCCCCCAACGCAGGGGGCCGCTTCTCTGGAAACACCATATATTTT
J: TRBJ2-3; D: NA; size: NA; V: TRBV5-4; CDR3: CASSANRVTTDTQYF; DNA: TGTGCCAGCAGCGCAAACAGGGTGACTACAGATACGCAGTATTTT
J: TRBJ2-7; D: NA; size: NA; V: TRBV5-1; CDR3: CASRRTEGEQYF; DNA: TGCGCCAGCAGAAGAACGGAGGGGGAGCAGTACTTC
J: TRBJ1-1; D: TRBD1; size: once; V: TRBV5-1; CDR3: CASSQQGIVTEAFF; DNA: TGCGCCAGCAGCCAACAGGGGATTGTAACTGAAGCTTTCTTT
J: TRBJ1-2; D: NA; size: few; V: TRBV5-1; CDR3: CASSLDRSNYGYTF; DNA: TGCGCCAGCAGCTTGGACAGGTCGAACTATGGCTACACCTTC
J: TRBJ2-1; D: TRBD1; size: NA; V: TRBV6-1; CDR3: CASSKGQDYNEQFF; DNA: TGTGCCAGCAGTAAGGGACAGGACTACAATGAGCAGTTCTTC